One sample yielded the 9 T cell receptor beta chains listed below, sequenced in a study of PD-1 blockade in classical Hodgkin lymphoma (dated by TCRdb to about 2020). Library preparation employed the immunoSEQ multiplex PCR assay. The table comes from immuneACCESS by way of TCRdb, which keeps in-frame sequences with V and J called. Part of the clones is missing from these tables; in studies checked, under half for an unresolved V gene and the rest for unknown reasons. This sample comprises 10,000 to 12,000 clones, roughly four fifths of them detected only once. Roughly 35% of the sample comes from the top ten. The time point tag for this specimen amounts to: cycle 1 day 1 (C1D1), immediately before nivolumab initiation. Relapse after autologous stem cell transplantation had occurred in all trial patients, and cohorts A, B and C were distinguished by prior brentuximab vedotin exposure. The sequences come from peripheral blood mononuclear cells (PBMCs), collected at baseline. These TCRs come from a human donor with classical Hodgkin lymphoma.

Within the sample, this clone is large. This chain connects TRBV19 to TRBJ1-5; D might be TRBD1 (5 bases). V was clipped by 7 bases and J by 2 bases, with 21 bases between them. This CDR3 is 17 amino acids long. Germline loops: CDR1 LNHDA, CDR2 SQIVND (reference sequence). The CDR3 DNA reads as TGTGCCAGTACCCCCCAAGGCGGGACGTTTGGCAATCAGCCCCAGCATTTT. Its translation is CASTPQGGTFGNQPQHF.

The genes are TRBV19 and TRBJ1-2; 7 bases align to TRBD1. The germline gives CDR1 LNHDA, CDR2 SQIVND (reference sequence). The ends lost 6 bases at V and 7 bases at J; junction bases unmatched: 8. The CDR3 runs 13 residues. The CDR3 region has the DNA TGTGCCAGTAGCCCAAGACAGGGTCCTGGCTACACCTTC. It is translated as CASSPRQGPGYTF.

This clone is medium-sized. J is TRBJ2-1 and V is TRBV11-3; 10 bases fit TRBD2. CDR3 length: 16 amino acids. Trimming cost V 5 bases and J 4 bases; bases outside gene matches: 8. Germline lookup yields CDR1 SGHNT and CDR2 YENEEA. The CDR3 sequence: CASSLTSGALYNEQFF. In nucleotides, the CDR3 is TGTGCCAGCAGCCTCACTAGCGGGGCACTATACAATGAGCAGTTCTTC. The variable domain in full, with the rest retrieved from reference TRBV11-3 and TRBJ2-1, is EAGVVQSPRYKIIEKKQPVAFWCNPISGHNTLYWYLQNLGQGPELLIRYENEEAVDDSQLPKDRFSAERLKGVDSTLKIQPAELGDSAVYLCASSLTSGALYNEQFFGPGTRLTVL.

The chain recombines TRBV5-4 with TRBJ2-1; 7 bases fit TRBD1. The V segment lost 4 bases and the J segment 4 bases; nucleotides outside the gene matches: 8. In germline, CDR1 is SGHNT, CDR2 YYREEE (reference sequence). There are 15 residues in the CDR3. Here the CDR3 reads CASSTNRGIYNEQFF. CDR3 DNA sequence: TGTGCCAGCAGCACAAACAGGGGTATATACAATGAGCAGTTCTTC.

This clone occurred a few times. The rearrangement uses TRBV6-6 and TRBJ1-2, with D perhaps TRBD1 (5 bases). Germline assignment: CDR1 MNHNY and CDR2 SVGAGI (reference sequence). Trimming left V 2 bases short and J 8 bases short, with 9 bases between. This CDR3 region has 12 residues. The CDR3 is CASSYGGEGYTF. CDR3 nucleotide sequence: TGTGCCAGCAGTTACGGGGGGGAGGGCTACACCTTC.

The chain recombines TRBV27 with TRBJ2-7; 8 nucleotides agree with TRBD1. This CDR3 is built from 16 residues. Germline CDR1 MNHEY, CDR2 SMNVEV (reference sequence). V dropped 4 bases and J dropped 6; count of bases not matched to a gene: 14. The CDR3 DNA is TGTGCCAGCAGTTACGCGCTGACAGGGGTCCCGCGCGAGCAGTACTTC. Amino acids: CASSYALTGVPREQYF.

The chain employs TRBV10-3 and TRBJ2-1; D tentatively reads TRBD1 or TRBD2 (7 bases each). Germline CDR1 is ENHRY and CDR2 is SYGVKD. The ends were cut back, 5 bases at V and 2 bases at J, with 16 bases in the middle. This CDR3 has 16 amino acids. The CDR3 coding sequence is TGTGCCATCAGTAGAAGACAGGGAGGGCCCTACAATGAGCAGTTCTTC. It encodes CAISRRQGGPYNEQFF.

The rearrangement links TRBV30 to TRBJ2-3; TRBD1 might be the D (6 bases). V lost 0 bases and J 0 bases, leaving 7 bases between the germline ends. CDR1 is GTSNPN, CDR2 SVGIG, per germline (reference sequence). The CDR3 covers 14 residues. The CDR3 DNA is TGTGCCTGGAGTGTGGGACACAGCACAGATACGCAGTATTTT. Protein: CAWSVGHSTDTQYF.

This clone was observed a single time. The chain uses TRBV4-1 and TRBJ2-3, with TRBD2 identical over 9 bases. The J segment lost 8 bases and the V segment lost 2 bases, leaving 14 bases of the junction unmatched. Germline V gene sequence: CDR1 MGHRA, CDR2 YSYEKL. This CDR3 contains 17 residues. CDR3 in amino acids: CASSQSSVAGAPGTQYF. The CDR3 region has the DNA TGCGCCAGCAGCCAATCATCGGTAGCGGGGGCACCAGGTACGCAGTATTTT.